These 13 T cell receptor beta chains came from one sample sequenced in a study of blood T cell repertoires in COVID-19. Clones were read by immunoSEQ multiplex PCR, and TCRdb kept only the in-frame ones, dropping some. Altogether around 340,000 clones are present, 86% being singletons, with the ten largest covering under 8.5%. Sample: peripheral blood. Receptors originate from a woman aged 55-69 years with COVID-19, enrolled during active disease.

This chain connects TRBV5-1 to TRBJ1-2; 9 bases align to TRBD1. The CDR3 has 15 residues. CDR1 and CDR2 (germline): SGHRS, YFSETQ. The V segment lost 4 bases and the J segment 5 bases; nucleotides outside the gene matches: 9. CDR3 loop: CASSLDRGISYGYTF. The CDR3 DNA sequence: TGCGCCAGCAGCCTGGACAGGGGAATTAGTTATGGCTACACCTTC.

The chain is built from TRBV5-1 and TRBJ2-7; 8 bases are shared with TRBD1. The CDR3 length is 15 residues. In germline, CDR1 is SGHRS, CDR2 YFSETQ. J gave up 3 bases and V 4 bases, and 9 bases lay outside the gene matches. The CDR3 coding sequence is TGCGCCAGCAGCCCGGGGACAGGTCCCCTCTACGAGCAGTACTTC. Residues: CASSPGTGPLYEQYF.

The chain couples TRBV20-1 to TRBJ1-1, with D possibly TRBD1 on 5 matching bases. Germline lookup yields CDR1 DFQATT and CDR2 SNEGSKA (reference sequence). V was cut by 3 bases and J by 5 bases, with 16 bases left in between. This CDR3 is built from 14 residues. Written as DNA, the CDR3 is TGCAGTGCTAGTCCCCCGGGGGGGGATACTGAAGCTTTCTTT. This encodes CSASPPGGDTEAFF.

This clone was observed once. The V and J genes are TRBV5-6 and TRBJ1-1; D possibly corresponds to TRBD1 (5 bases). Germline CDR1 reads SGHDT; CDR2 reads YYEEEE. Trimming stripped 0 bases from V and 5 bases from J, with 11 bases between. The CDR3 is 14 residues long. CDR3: CASSLAGAVTEAFF. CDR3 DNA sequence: TGTGCCAGCAGCTTGGCTGGGGCAGTTACTGAAGCTTTCTTT.

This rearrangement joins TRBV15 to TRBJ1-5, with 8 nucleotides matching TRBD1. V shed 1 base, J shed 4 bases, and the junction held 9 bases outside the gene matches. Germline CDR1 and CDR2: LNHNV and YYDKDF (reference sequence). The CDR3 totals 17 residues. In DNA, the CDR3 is TGTGCCACCAGCAGAGGGGACAGGTGGGTTGGGAATCAGCCCCAGCATTTT. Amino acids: CATSRGDRWVGNQPQHF.

Written as DNA, the CDR3 is TGTGCCAGCTCATTTGACAGGGGAGGATCTTACGGCACTGAAGCTTTCTTT. This sequence encodes CASSFDRGGSYGTEAFF. J is TRBJ1-1 and V is TRBV18, with 8 bases aligning to TRBD1. J was trimmed by 4 bases and V by 5 bases; bases with no gene match: 15. Per germline, CDR1 KGHSH and CDR2 LQKENI. The CDR3 has 17 residues. Full variable domain (missing parts from reference TRBV18 and TRBJ1-1): NAGVMQNPRHLVRRRGQEARLRCSPMKGHSHVYWYRQLPEEGLKFMVYLQKENIIDESGMPKERFSAEFPKEGPSILRIQQVVRGDSAAYFCASSFDRGGSYGTEAFFGQGTRLTVV.

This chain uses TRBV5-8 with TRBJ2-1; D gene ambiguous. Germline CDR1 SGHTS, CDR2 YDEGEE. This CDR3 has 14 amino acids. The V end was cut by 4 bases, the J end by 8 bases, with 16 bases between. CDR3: CASSPMQSSDEQFF. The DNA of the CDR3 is TGTGCCAGCAGCCCCATGCAATCAAGCGATGAGCAGTTCTTC.

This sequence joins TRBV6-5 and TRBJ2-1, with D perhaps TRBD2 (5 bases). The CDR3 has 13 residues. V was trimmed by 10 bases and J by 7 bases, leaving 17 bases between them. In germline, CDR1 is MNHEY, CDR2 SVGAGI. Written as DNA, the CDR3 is TGTGCCACGCACGGGGTTGGAGGAAATGAGCAGTTCTTC. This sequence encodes CATHGVGGNEQFF.

The CDR3 region has the DNA TGTGCCAGCAGCTTGGCAGGCCCCAGGGCTAATGAAAAACTGTTTTTT. It yields the protein CASSLAGPRANEKLFF. V is TRBV5-8 and J is TRBJ1-4; a weak D match, TRBD1 (5 bases). There are 16 residues in the CDR3. The germline CDR1 and CDR2 sequences are SGHTS and YDEGEE. V was shortened by 0 bases and J by 3 bases, with 12 bases between the two germline ends.

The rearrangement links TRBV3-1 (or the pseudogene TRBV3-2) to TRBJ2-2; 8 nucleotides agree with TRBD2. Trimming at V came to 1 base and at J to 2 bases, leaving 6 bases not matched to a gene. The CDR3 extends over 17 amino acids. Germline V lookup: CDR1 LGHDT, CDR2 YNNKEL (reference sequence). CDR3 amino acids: CASSQVGAGANTGELFF. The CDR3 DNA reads TGTGCCAGCAGCCAAGTCGGAGCGGGGGCTAACACCGGGGAGCTGTTTTTT.

The CDR3 bases are TGTGCCAGCAGTCCCTGGGACAGCCTATTCAATGAGCAGTTCTTC. It yields the protein CASSPWDSLFNEQFF. The chain links TRBV14 to TRBJ2-1; 7 positions agree with TRBD1. Germline V gives CDR1 SGHDN, CDR2 FVKESK. J gave up 6 bases and V 6 bases, and 11 bases lay outside the gene matches. The CDR3 consists of 15 residues.

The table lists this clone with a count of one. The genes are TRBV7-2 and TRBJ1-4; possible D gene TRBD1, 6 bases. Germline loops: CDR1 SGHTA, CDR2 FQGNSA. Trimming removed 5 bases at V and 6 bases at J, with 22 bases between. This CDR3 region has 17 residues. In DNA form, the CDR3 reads TGTGCCAGCAGCCCCGGACAGCTGGGGTTCCGGCATGAAAAACTGTTTTTT. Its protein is CASSPGQLGFRHEKLFF.

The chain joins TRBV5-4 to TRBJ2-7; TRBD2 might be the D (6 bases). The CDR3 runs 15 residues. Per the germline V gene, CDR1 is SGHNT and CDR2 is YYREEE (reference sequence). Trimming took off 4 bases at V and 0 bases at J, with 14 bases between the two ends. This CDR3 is CASSDSRGVSYEQYF. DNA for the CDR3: TGTGCCAGCAGCGACAGTCGCGGGGTCTCCTACGAGCAGTACTTC.